The 21 T cell receptor beta chains given below trace back to one sample, sequenced in a study of cytomegalovirus exposure and HLA in healthy donors. The PCR employed 60 Vbeta primers together with 13 Jbeta primers. Generated by immunoSEQ multiplex PCR, the TCRdb table keeps only in-frame clones and is missing some. Among 150,000 to 200,000 clones listed, 77% were seen once. What was sequenced was PBMCs. Receptors originate from a woman in her 30s in good health and CMV-seronegative.

The genes are TRBV9 and TRBJ1-2; TRBD1 matches at 7 bases. The CDR3 is 17 amino acids. The germline gives CDR1 SGDLS, CDR2 YYNGEE. Losses at the gene ends were 2 bases for V and 6 bases for J; bases not matched to a gene: 16. The CDR3: CASSVRDSTNGPHGYTF. The CDR3 coding sequence is TGTGCCAGCAGCGTCCGGGACAGTACAAATGGGCCCCATGGCTACACCTTC.

This chain links TRBV28 with TRBJ1-1, with TRBD1 matching over 10 bases. The CDR3 spans 16 residues. Per germline, CDR1 MDHEN and CDR2 SYDVKM. The ends lost 6 bases at V and 10 bases at J; junction bases unmatched: 17. The CDR3 region is CASSLPGGQGYFRAFF. For the CDR3, the DNA is TGTGCCAGCAGCCTCCCCGGGGGACAGGGGTACTTTAGAGCTTTCTTT.

The table lists this clone with a few counts. The V and J genes are TRBV7-9 and TRBJ2-2, with TRBD1 matching over 9 bases. The germline gives CDR1 SEHNR, CDR2 FQNEAQ (reference sequence). With V trimmed by 6 bases and J by 7 bases, 9 bases remained unmatched. The CDR3 loop spans 15 amino acids. The CDR3 region is CASRQDRGVIGELFF. CDR3 in DNA: TGTGCCAGCAGACAAGACAGGGGGGTCATCGGGGAGCTGTTTTTT.

This clone was observed a few times. V and J are TRBV15 and TRBJ2-2; perhaps TRBD2 as D (6 bases). The V end was cut by 8 bases, the J end by 0 bases, with 13 bases between. CDR3 length: 15 amino acids. Germline-derived CDR1 and CDR2 are LNHNV and YYDKDF (reference sequence). The CDR3 spells CATSPREANTGELFF. CDR3 DNA sequence: TGTGCCACCTCCCCCAGGGAGGCGAACACCGGGGAGCTGTTTTTT.

The sample holds a few counts of this clone. The chain couples TRBV5-5 to TRBJ2-5, with D maybe TRBD2 (7 bases). Germline CDR1 SGHKS, CDR2 YYEKEE (reference sequence). V lost 6 bases and J lost 4, with 19 bases in between. The CDR3 spans 15 residues. The CDR3 region has the DNA TGTGCCAGCATCCGGGGGGCAGGGGATGTAGAGACCCAGTACTTC. Translated: CASIRGAGDVETQYF. Using reference TRBV5-5 and TRBJ2-5 for the parts outside the CDR3, the full variable domain is DAGVTQSPTHLIKTRGQQVTLRCSPISGHKSVSWYQQVLGQGPQFIFQYYEKEERGRGNFPDRFSARQFPNYSSELNVNALLLGDSALYLCASIRGAGDVETQYFGPGTRLLVL.

The CDR3 DNA follows: TGTGCCAGCAGCTTAGATACGGGGGGGGGTCAGCCCCAGCATTTT. Residues: CASSLDTGGGQPQHF. The chain links TRBV11-2 to TRBJ1-5; weak D call: TRBD1 (5 bases). CDR1 and CDR2 from the germline V gene are SGHAT and FQNNGV. There are 15 residues in the CDR3. Trimming removed 0 bases from V and 6 bases from J, with 12 bases in between.

The table lists this clone with a few counts. Mismatch with germline at one junction end may stem from a read error. The chain carries TRBV9 and TRBJ2-7; D perhaps matches TRBD2 (6 bases). CDR3 length: 15 residues. The germline V gene encodes CDR1 SGDLS and CDR2 YYNGEE. The CDR3 DNA reads as TGTGCCAGCAGCAAGACCACCACTAGCTCCCACGAGCAGTACTTC. It codes for CASSKTTTSSHEQYF.

The chain combines TRBV5-1 with TRBJ2-7; D remains unclear. Germline V gene sequence: CDR1 SGHRS, CDR2 YFSETQ. V gave up 3 bases and J gave up 3 bases, with 7 bases separating them. CDR3 length equals 12 residues. CDR3 sequence: CASSSTYYEQYF. As DNA, the CDR3 is TGCGCCAGCAGCTCTACTTACTACGAGCAGTACTTC.

The chain carries TRBV19 and TRBJ2-1; 8 nucleotides agree with TRBD1. The CDR3 runs 15 residues. The V and J ends lost 7 bases and 1 base, in that order; junction bases with no gene match: 6. Germline V gene sequence: CDR1 LNHDA, CDR2 SQIVND (reference sequence). The DNA of the CDR3 is TGTGCCAGTACCGACAGGGGTGGTTCCTACAATGAGCAGTTCTTC. It specifies CASTDRGGSYNEQFF. The full variable domain, completed using reference TRBV19 and TRBJ2-1, is DGGITQSPKYLFRKEGQNVTLSCEQNLNHDAMYWYRQDPGQGLRLIYYSQIVNDFQKGDIAEGYSVSREKKESFPLTVTSAQKNPTAFYLCASTDRGGSYNEQFFGPGTRLTVL.

This chain uses TRBV30 with TRBJ2-7; 7 bases map to TRBD1. V lost 3 bases, J lost 4 bases, and 12 bases stayed unmatched. This CDR3 has 15 amino acids. CDR1 and CDR2 from the germline V gene are GTSNPN and SVGIG (reference sequence). CDR3 in amino acids: CAWSETGPPAYEQYF. CDR3 DNA sequence: TGTGCCTGGAGCGAGACAGGGCCTCCCGCTTACGAGCAGTACTTC.

The CDR3 sequence is CASSLASPGGEQYF. The CDR3, as DNA: TGTGCCAGCAGCTTGGCGAGCCCAGGGGGCGAGCAGTACTTC. The V gene is TRBV5-6, the J gene TRBJ2-7, with 7 bases aligning to TRBD1. V trimming: 0 bases; J trimming: 6 bases; junction bases outside the gene matches: 6. Germline values: CDR1 SGHDT, CDR2 YYEEEE. The CDR3 runs to 14 residues.

The chain links TRBV2 to TRBJ1-5; D ambiguous. Germline V CDR1 and CDR2: SNHLY, FYNNEI. The CDR3 extends over 14 amino acids. V lost 1 base and J lost 6, with 10 bases in between. CDR3 in DNA: TGTGCCAGCAGTGAAGTAGGAGGGCGTCAGCCCCAGCATTTT. It translates to CASSEVGGRQPQHF.

The V call is TRBV10-3, the J call TRBJ2-7; 8 bases are shared with TRBD1. The CDR3 loop spans 14 amino acids. Germline assignment: CDR1 ENHRY and CDR2 SYGVKD. V was pared by 8 bases and J by 5 bases, with 11 bases of the junction left unmatched. The CDR3 loop reads CAILVESGGHEQYF. The DNA of the CDR3 is TGTGCCATCCTTGTTGAGTCAGGGGGCCACGAGCAGTACTTC.

The rearrangement links TRBV7-2 to TRBJ2-7; 7 nucleotides line up with TRBD1. This CDR3 is 15 amino acids long. CDR1 is SGHTA, CDR2 FQGNSA, per germline. With V trimmed by 3 bases and J by 3 bases, 8 bases remained unmatched. CDR3 region: CASSFSGTDNYEQYF. In DNA form, the CDR3 reads TGTGCCAGCAGCTTTTCCGGGACAGACAACTACGAGCAGTACTTC.

In its sample, this clone was seen once. This sequence joins TRBV27 and TRBJ1-6, with 10 bases that match TRBD1. Trimming removed 5 bases from V and 8 bases from J; junction bases left unmatched: 0. This CDR3 has 13 residues. Germline V CDR1 and CDR2: MNHEY, SMNVEV (reference sequence). The CDR3 region has the DNA TGTGCCAGCAGTGGGACAGGGGATTCACCCCTCCACTTT. As protein: CASSGTGDSPLHF.

This rearrangement joins TRBV28 to TRBJ2-2; perhaps TRBD1 as D (5 bases). CDR1 and CDR2 (germline): MDHEN, SYDVKM. V lost 5 bases, J lost 2 bases, and 18 bases lay in between. The CDR3 covers 17 residues. The CDR3 DNA follows: TGTGCCAGCAGTCCCTGGGCCTACGACAGAAACACCGGGGAGCTGTTTTTT. The encoded protein is CASSPWAYDRNTGELFF.

The chain has TRBV5-1 and TRBJ1-4; D gene ambiguous. CDR1 is SGHRS, CDR2 YFSETQ, per germline. The CDR3 has 13 amino acids. Between the trimmed V and J ends, which lost 5 bases and 3 bases, there was a span of 8 bases. CDR3 coding DNA: TGCGCCAGCAGACTCGAACCTAATGAAAAACTGTTTTTT. It is translated as CASRLEPNEKLFF.

The chain recombines TRBV7-3 with TRBJ2-7; D not certain. The CDR3 is made up of 14 amino acids. CDR1 is SGHTA and CDR2 is FQGTGA in the germline V gene. With 2 bases removed from V and 2 bases from J, the gap between germline ends came to 10 bases. The CDR3 bases are TGTGCCAGCAGCTTACTCTCCGGTACCTACGAGCAGTACTTC. This translates into CASSLLSGTYEQYF.

This clone has just a few counts. The chain has TRBV5-1 and TRBJ2-3; TRBD2 is a possible D gene (6 bases). Trimming stripped 5 bases from V and 6 bases from J, with 16 bases between. Germline assignment: CDR1 SGHRS and CDR2 YFSETQ. The CDR3 sequence is 14 residues long. CDR3: CASSVTGASDTQYF. The CDR3 region has the DNA TGCGCCAGCAGTGTGACGGGAGCGTCCGATACGCAGTATTTT.

This clone was recorded a few times. This chain links TRBV11-3 with TRBJ2-5, with a tentative D call TRBD2 (6 bases). The CDR3 consists of 18 residues. With 8 bases removed from V and 4 bases from J, the gap between germline ends came to 29 bases. Germline V CDR1 and CDR2: SGHNT, YENEEA. In DNA, the CDR3 is TGTGCCAGCCCCAAAGGTACTGACAGCAACGAGGGAGGAGAGACCCAGTACTTC. As protein: CASPKGTDSNEGGETQYF. Using reference TRBV11-3 and TRBJ2-5 for the parts outside the CDR3, the full variable domain is EAGVVQSPRYKIIEKKQPVAFWCNPISGHNTLYWYLQNLGQGPELLIRYENEEAVDDSQLPKDRFSAERLKGVDSTLKIQPAELGDSAVYLCASPKGTDSNEGGETQYFGPGTRLLVL.

The chain uses TRBV9 and TRBJ2-7; possibly TRBD1 for D (7 bases). The germline V gene has CDR1 SGDLS and CDR2 YYNGEE. The length of the CDR3 is 14 residues. V lost 3 bases, J lost 2 bases, and 12 bases lay in between. The CDR3 DNA reads as TGTGCCAGCAGCGGCGGGACAGCGCCCTACGAGCAGTACTTC. The encoded protein is CASSGGTAPYEQYF.